The 20 T cell receptor beta chains reported below all come from one sample, sequenced in a study of blood T cell repertoires in COVID-19. The assay was immunoSEQ multiplex PCR, and TCRdb's table has in-frame clones only and misses some. The sample has 150,000 to 200,000 clones, just over 85% seen once. Sequencing was carried out using peripheral blood. Receptors originate from a man aged 50 or older with active or convalescent COVID-19.

V gene TRBV12-3 or TRBV12-4 combines with J gene TRBJ2-7, with 8 bases identical to TRBD1. The CDR3 is made up of 12 amino acids. After removal of 1 base from V and 9 bases from J, the junction contained 2 bases not matched to a gene. The CDR3 DNA sequence: TGTGCCAGCAGTTTAGACAGGGGGGCGCAGTACTTC. As protein: CASSLDRGAQYF.

The gene calls are TRBV6-1 and TRBJ2-3; D gene unclear. The ends were cut back, 2 bases at V and 4 bases at J, with 13 bases in the middle. Germline V CDR1 and CDR2: MNHNS, SASEGT. This CDR3 has 15 amino acids. Here the CDR3 reads CASSEPKLTADTQYF. DNA of the CDR3: TGTGCCAGCAGTGAACCGAAATTAACAGCAGATACGCAGTATTTT.

The chain employs TRBV18 and TRBJ2-2, with D possibly TRBD1 on 6 matching bases. The CDR3 totals 16 residues. Between the trimmed V and J ends, which lost 3 bases and 0 bases, there was a span of 11 bases. Looked up from germline, CDR1 is KGHSH and CDR2 is LQKENI. The CDR3 nucleotides are TGTGCCAGCTCACCCTACCGACAGGCGAACACCGGGGAGCTGTTTTTT. Its translation: CASSPYRQANTGELFF.

The chain combines TRBV27 with TRBJ1-1; D may be TRBD1 (5 bases). Germline CDR1 reads MNHEY; CDR2 reads SMNVEV (reference sequence). Trimming shortened V by 2 bases and J by 2 bases, and 9 bases separated the two germline ends. The length of the CDR3 is 14 residues. The CDR3 sequence is CASSLRTLNTEAFF. CDR3 nucleotides: TGTGCCAGCAGTTTAAGGACACTCAACACTGAAGCTTTCTTT.

The chain couples TRBV7-2 to TRBJ2-7, with D perhaps matching TRBD1 (5 bases). In germline, CDR1 is SGHTA, CDR2 FQGNSA. The length of the CDR3 is 16 residues. The germline V and J ends were trimmed by 5 bases and 7 bases, with 24 bases remaining between them. The CDR3 nucleotides are TGTGCCAGCAGCCAAAAGGGGATCTTGTGGGTAGAAGAGCAGTACTTC. Amino acids: CASSQKGILWVEEQYF.

The chain couples TRBV24-1 to TRBJ2-3; 8 bases align to TRBD1. The J segment lost 0 bases and the V segment lost 3 bases, leaving 7 bases of the junction unmatched. The CDR3 covers 17 residues. CDR1 is KGHDR, CDR2 SFDVKD, per germline. This chain's CDR3 is CATSDTRQGTSTDTQYF. CDR3 coding DNA: TGTGCCACCAGTGATACCCGACAGGGGACCAGCACAGATACGCAGTATTTT.

The chain is built from TRBV24-1 and TRBJ2-5; 7 bases are shared with TRBD2. Germline V gene sequence: CDR1 KGHDR, CDR2 SFDVKD. The CDR3 contains 16 residues. Unmatched junction bases numbered 8, after V lost 3 bases and J lost 2 bases. The DNA of the CDR3 is TGTGCCACCAGTGATGCACGAGCGGGGAGGCAAGAGACCCAGTACTTC. It yields the protein CATSDARAGRQETQYF.

The chain is built from TRBV2 and TRBJ1-1; no firm D call. V was pared by 6 bases and J by 2 bases, with 13 bases between. Per the germline V gene, CDR1 is SNHLY and CDR2 is FYNNEI. The CDR3 consists of 14 residues. CDR3 nucleotides: TGTGCCAGCAGCGAGGGCCCAACTAACACTGAAGCTTTCTTT. This encodes CASSEGPTNTEAFF. The full variable domain, with the rest looked up from reference TRBV2 and TRBJ1-1, is EPEVTQTPSHQVTQMGQEVILRCVPISNHLYFYWYRQILGQKVEFLVSFYNNEISEKSEIFDDQFSVERPDGSNFTLKIRSTKLEDSAMYFCASSEGPTNTEAFFGQGTRLTVV.

This rearrangement joins TRBV30 to TRBJ1-2; tentatively, D is TRBD1 (6 bases). V lost 3 bases and J 1 base, leaving 9 bases between the germline ends. The CDR3 totals 13 residues. Germline CDR1 and CDR2: GTSNPN and SVGIG (reference sequence). Here the CDR3 reads CAWRNRDNYGYTF. The CDR3 nucleotides are TGTGCCTGGAGGAACAGGGATAACTATGGCTACACCTTC.

V usage is TRBV5-5 and J usage is TRBJ1-1, with TRBD1 as a possible D gene (6 bases). Germline loops: CDR1 SGHKS, CDR2 YYEKEE (reference sequence). This CDR3 comprises 15 residues. The V gene lost 5 bases and the J gene lost 6 bases, with 20 bases spanning the gap. In nucleotides, the CDR3 is TGTGCCAGCAGTTTTGGGGGCCTCGGAACCCCTGAAGCTTTCTTT. This codes for CASSFGGLGTPEAFF.

V is TRBV7-9 and J is TRBJ2-3, with D possibly being TRBD2 (5 bases). The CDR3 has 13 residues. V lost 5 bases, J lost 0 bases, and 6 bases lay in between. Germline lookup yields CDR1 SEHNR and CDR2 FQNEAQ (reference sequence). CDR3 sequence: CASSRLSTDTQYF. CDR3 bases: TGTGCCAGCAGCAGACTAAGCACAGATACGCAGTATTTT.

The gene calls are TRBV24-1 and TRBJ2-3, with D perhaps matching TRBD2 (5 bases). The CDR3 length is 18 residues. Trimming removed 1 base from V and 0 bases from J, with 16 bases in between. Germline CDR1 KGHDR, CDR2 SFDVKD. The CDR3 reads CATSDFGLGRSSTDTQYF. DNA of the CDR3: TGTGCCACCAGTGATTTTGGGCTTGGGAGAAGTAGCACAGATACGCAGTATTTT.

The V and J genes are TRBV10-3 and TRBJ1-3; 7 bases match TRBD1. Losses at the gene ends were 3 bases for V and 4 bases for J; bases not matched to a gene: 6. CDR1 is ENHRY, CDR2 SYGVKD, per germline. The CDR3 runs to 15 residues. The CDR3 nucleotides are TGTGCCATCAGTGACCTCCGGGACAGAGGAAACACCATATATTTT. Translation: CAISDLRDRGNTIYF.

This clone was seen just once. J is TRBJ1-1 and V is TRBV18, with no clear D. The germline V gene has CDR1 KGHSH and CDR2 LQKENI. Trimming left V 2 bases short and J 4 bases short, with 11 bases between. CDR3 length equals 14 residues. CDR3 sequence (DNA): TGTGCCAGCTCACCAGAGATGGAGGGCACTGAAGCTTTCTTT. Its protein product is CASSPEMEGTEAFF.

This chain connects TRBV10-2 to TRBJ2-5; TRBD1 is a possible D gene (6 bases). Germline V lookup: CDR1 WSHSY, CDR2 SAAADI. Trimming removed 4 bases at V and 7 bases at J, with 10 bases between. The CDR3 is 12 amino acids. CDR3 nucleotide sequence: TGCGCCAGCAGTGGACAGGTCGGGACCCAGTACTTC. Protein: CASSGQVGTQYF.

The gene calls are TRBV2 and TRBJ1-4; TRBD1 agrees at 9 bases. Germline values: CDR1 SNHLY, CDR2 FYNNEI. V lost 8 bases, J lost 7 bases, and 8 bases stayed unmatched. This CDR3 comprises 14 residues. CDR3 protein: CASYPGQGGEKLFF. Here the CDR3 DNA reads TGTGCCAGCTATCCGGGACAGGGAGGTGAAAAACTGTTTTTT.

The V call is TRBV5-1, the J call TRBJ2-7; D might be TRBD2 (7 bases). This CDR3 contains 14 residues. Trimming stripped 5 bases from V and 4 bases from J, with 16 bases between. Germline values: CDR1 SGHRS, CDR2 YFSETQ. The CDR3 DNA is TGCGCCAGCAGAAAACCAGGGGAGGGGTACGAGCAGTACTTC. This encodes CASRKPGEGYEQYF.

The V call is TRBV5-5, the J call TRBJ2-7, with D perhaps matching TRBD1 (6 bases). Germline CDR1 SGHKS, CDR2 YYEKEE (reference sequence). Trimming pared 4 bases from V and 1 base from J, leaving 9 bases between. This CDR3 is built from 13 residues. CDR3 DNA sequence: TGTGCCAGCAGCATACAGGGTTCCTACGAGCAGTACTTC. Encoded protein: CASSIQGSYEQYF.

In its sample, this clone was seen once. The chain employs TRBV12-3 or TRBV12-4 and TRBJ2-3; a weak D match, TRBD2 (5 bases). The CDR3 spans 13 residues. Trimming cost V 4 bases and J 5 bases, with 10 bases left between them. CDR3 nucleotide sequence: TGTGCCAGCAGTTGGGGAGATGGAGATACGCAGTATTTT. Its protein product is CASSWGDGDTQYF.

J is TRBJ2-2 and V is TRBV29-1; no clear D gene. The CDR3 consists of 14 residues. Trimming removed 5 bases at V and 2 bases at J, with 12 bases between. Germline CDR1 and CDR2: SQVTM and ANQGSEA. In DNA, the CDR3 is TGCAGCGTTAGAGGAGTAGGAAACACCGGGGAGCTGTTTTTT. Protein sequence: CSVRGVGNTGELFF.